This T cell receptor (beta chain) was sequenced for a study of cytomegalovirus exposure and HLA in healthy donors. The PCR used 60 Vbeta and 13 Jbeta primers. The repertoire was sequenced with immunoSEQ multiplex PCR; TCRdb's copy has only in-frame clones and lacks some. The repertoire includes some 200,000 clones, about 90% of them detected once, and about 0.23% sits in the top ten. CDR1 is SGHKS, CDR2 YYEKEE, per germline (reference sequence). J gave up 0 bases and V 5 bases, and 5 bases lay outside the gene matches. The CDR3 sequence is 15 residues long. Remarks on this clone: Its antigen remains unknown.

Points from the study as a whole: Across donors, presence/absence analyses took sequencing depth to be roughly uniform.

The chain is built from TRBV5-5 and TRBJ2-7, with 10 nucleotides matching TRBD1. Sequenced input: PBMCs. This receptor was taken from a girl in the first two years of life in good health and CMV-seronegative. CDR3 DNA sequence: TGTGCCAGCAGTGGGACAGGGGTCAGCTCCTACGAGCAGTACTTC. It translates to CASSGTGVSSYEQYF.